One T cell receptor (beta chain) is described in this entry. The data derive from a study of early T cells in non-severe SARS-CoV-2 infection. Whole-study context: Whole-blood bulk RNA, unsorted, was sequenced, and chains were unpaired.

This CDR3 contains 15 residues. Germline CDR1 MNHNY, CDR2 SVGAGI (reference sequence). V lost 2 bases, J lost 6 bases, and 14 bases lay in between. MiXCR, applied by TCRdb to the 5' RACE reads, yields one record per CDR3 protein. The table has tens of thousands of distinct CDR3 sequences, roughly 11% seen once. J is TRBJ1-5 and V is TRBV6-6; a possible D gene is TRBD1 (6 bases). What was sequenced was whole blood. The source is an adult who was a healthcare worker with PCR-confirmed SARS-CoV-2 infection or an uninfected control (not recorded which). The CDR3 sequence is CASSYPKGGSQPQHF. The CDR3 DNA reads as TGTGCCAGCAGTTACCCAAAAGGGGGGAGTCAGCCCCAGCATTTT.